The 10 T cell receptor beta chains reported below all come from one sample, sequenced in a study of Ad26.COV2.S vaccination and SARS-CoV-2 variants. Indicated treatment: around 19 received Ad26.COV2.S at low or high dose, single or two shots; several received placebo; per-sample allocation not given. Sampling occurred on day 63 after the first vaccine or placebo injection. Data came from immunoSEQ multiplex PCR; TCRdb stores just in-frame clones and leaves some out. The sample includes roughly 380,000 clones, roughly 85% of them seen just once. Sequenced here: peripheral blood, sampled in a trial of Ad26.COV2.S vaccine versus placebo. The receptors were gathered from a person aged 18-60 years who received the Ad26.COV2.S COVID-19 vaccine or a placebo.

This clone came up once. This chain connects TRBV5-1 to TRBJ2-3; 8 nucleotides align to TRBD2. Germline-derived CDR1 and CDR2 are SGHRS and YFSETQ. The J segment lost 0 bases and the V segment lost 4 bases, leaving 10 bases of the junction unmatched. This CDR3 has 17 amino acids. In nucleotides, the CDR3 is TGCGCCAGCAGCATCGGGAGGGGGAGTCCTAGCACAGATACGCAGTATTTT. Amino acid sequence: CASSIGRGSPSTDTQYF.

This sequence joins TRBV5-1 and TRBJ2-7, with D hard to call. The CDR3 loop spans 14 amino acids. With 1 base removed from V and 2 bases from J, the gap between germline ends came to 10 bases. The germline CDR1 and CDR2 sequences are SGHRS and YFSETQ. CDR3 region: CASSLQFWAYEQYF. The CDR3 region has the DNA TGCGCCAGCAGCTTGCAATTCTGGGCCTACGAGCAGTACTTC.

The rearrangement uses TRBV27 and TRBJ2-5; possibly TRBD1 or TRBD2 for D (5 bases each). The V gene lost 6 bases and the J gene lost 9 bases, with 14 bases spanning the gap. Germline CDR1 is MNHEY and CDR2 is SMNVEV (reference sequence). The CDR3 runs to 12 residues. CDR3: CASSQTGTPQYF. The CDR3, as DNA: TGTGCCAGCAGCCAGACGGGGACGCCCCAGTACTTC.

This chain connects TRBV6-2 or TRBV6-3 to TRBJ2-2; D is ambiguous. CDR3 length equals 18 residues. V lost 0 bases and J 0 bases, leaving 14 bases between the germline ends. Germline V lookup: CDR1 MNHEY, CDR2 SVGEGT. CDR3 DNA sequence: TGTGCCAGCAGTTACTCGATGTACGGCCAAACGAACACCGGGGAGCTGTTTTTT. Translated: CASSYSMYGQTNTGELFF.

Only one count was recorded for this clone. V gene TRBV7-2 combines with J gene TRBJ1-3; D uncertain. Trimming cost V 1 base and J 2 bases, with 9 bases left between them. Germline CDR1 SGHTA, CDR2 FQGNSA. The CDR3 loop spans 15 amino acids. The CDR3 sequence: CASSLDGKPGNTIYF. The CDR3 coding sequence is TGTGCCAGCAGCTTAGACGGGAAACCTGGAAACACCATATATTTT. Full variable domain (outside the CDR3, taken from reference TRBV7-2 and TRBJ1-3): GAGVSQSPSNKVTEKGKDVELRCDPISGHTALYWYRQSLGQGLEFLIYFQGNSAPDKSGLPSDRFSAERTGGSVSTLTIQRTQQEDSAVYLCASSLDGKPGNTIYFGEGSWLTVV.

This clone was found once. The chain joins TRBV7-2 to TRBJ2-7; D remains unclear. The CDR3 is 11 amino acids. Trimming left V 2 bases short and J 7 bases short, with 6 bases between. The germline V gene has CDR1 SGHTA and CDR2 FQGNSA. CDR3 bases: TGTGCCAGCAGCTTATCCCGAGAGCAGTACTTC. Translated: CASSLSREQYF.

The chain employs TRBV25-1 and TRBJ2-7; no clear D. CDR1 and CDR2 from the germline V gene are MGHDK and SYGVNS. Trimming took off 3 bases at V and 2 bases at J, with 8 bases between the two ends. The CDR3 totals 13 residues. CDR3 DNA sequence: TGTGCCAGCAGTGACCCGGACCCCTACGAGCAGTACTTC. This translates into CASSDPDPYEQYF.

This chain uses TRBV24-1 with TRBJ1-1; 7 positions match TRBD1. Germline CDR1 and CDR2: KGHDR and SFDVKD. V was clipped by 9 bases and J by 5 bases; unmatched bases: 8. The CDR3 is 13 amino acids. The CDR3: CATQRQGETEAFF. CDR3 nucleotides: TGTGCCACCCAAAGACAGGGAGAAACTGAAGCTTTCTTT.

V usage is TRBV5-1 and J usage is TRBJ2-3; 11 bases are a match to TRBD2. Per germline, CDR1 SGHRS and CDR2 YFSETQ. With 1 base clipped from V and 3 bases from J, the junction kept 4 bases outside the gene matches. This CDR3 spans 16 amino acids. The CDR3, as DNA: TGCGCCAGCAGCTTGACTAGCGGGAGTCAGACAGATACGCAGTATTTT. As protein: CASSLTSGSQTDTQYF.

The CDR3 bases are TGTGCCAGCAGCTTCGCCGGGACTAGCTCCTACGAGCAGTACTTC. It specifies CASSFAGTSSYEQYF. The chain has TRBV7-2 and TRBJ2-7; TRBD2 aligns across 8 bases. This CDR3 contains 15 residues. Trimming at V came to 3 bases and at J to 0 bases, leaving 4 bases not matched to a gene. From germline, CDR1 is SGHTA and CDR2 FQGNSA.